This TCR beta chain was sequenced during a study of tumor and adjacent non-tumor tissue in lung cancer. At the level of the study: The cohort had about a dozen adenocarcinoma, 2 squamous cell and 1 small cell patients.

Three rounds of nested PCR, following a modified ARM-PCR protocol, produced the TCRbeta library. TCRdb ran MiXCR on the multiplex PCR reads and lists one entry per CDR3 protein. The sample includes over 110,000 distinct CDR3 sequences, about 71% of them seen just once. This clonotype was observed a handful of times. Its antigen remains unidentified. A read error may explain this, as a much larger clone is one base away. General study points: Tumor tissue had significantly higher TCR diversity than normal lung. Tumor repertoires had a smaller top 100 clone share than normal lung.

RNA was extracted from bulk tissue without any cell sorting. Germline CDR1 is SGHAT and CDR2 is FQNNGV. CDR3 length equals 13 residues. V usage is TRBV11-2 and J usage is TRBJ1-2, with 7 bases that match TRBD1. The sample was lung tumor tissue. The TCR sequence derives from a man in his 60s with small cell lung cancer. The CDR3 DNA reads as TGTGCCAGCAGCCTTCCACAGGGGTCTGGCTACATCTTC. This gives the protein CASSLPQGSGYIF.